The 28 T cell receptor beta chains below come from one sample, sequenced in a study of blood T cell repertoires in COVID-19. Clones were sequenced by immunoSEQ multiplex PCR, and TCRdb holds only the in-frame ones, with some missing. The sample shows 180,000 or so clones, 90% of them seen only once. Sequencing was carried out using peripheral blood. The receptors were sampled from a man aged 45 to 65 with acute or convalescent COVID-19.

The chain uses TRBV11-3 and TRBJ2-5; TRBD1 aligns across 12 bases. The CDR3 sequence is 14 residues long. With 4 bases clipped from V and 5 bases from J, the junction kept 2 bases outside the gene matches. CDR1 and CDR2 (germline): SGHNT, YENEEA. CDR3 DNA: TGTGCCAGCAGCTCCGGGACAGGGGGCGAGACCCAGTACTTC. It specifies CASSSGTGGETQYF.

The J gene is TRBJ1-6, the V gene TRBV14; D gene ambiguous. CDR1 is SGHDN, CDR2 FVKESK, per germline. Deletions cut 3 bases from V and 7 bases from J, with 13 bases between. The CDR3 consists of 15 residues. The CDR3 sequence: CASSHESAANSPLHF. CDR3 nucleotide sequence: TGTGCCAGCAGCCATGAATCCGCTGCGAATTCACCCCTCCACTTT.

This clone has a single count. Other DNA sequences of this sample code for an identical CDR3. The chain's CDR3 is CASRRGGTEAFF. As DNA, the CDR3 is TGTGCCAGCAGAAGAGGGGGCACTGAAGCTTTCTTT. The rearrangement links TRBV2 to TRBJ1-1, with a weak D call TRBD1 (6 bases). This CDR3 has 12 amino acids. Germline V gene sequence: CDR1 SNHLY, CDR2 FYNNEI. V lost 6 bases and J 4 bases, leaving 9 bases between the germline ends.

J is TRBJ2-3 and V is TRBV3-1 (or the pseudogene TRBV3-2); D perhaps matches TRBD2 (7 bases). Trimming stripped 2 bases from V and 5 bases from J, with 17 bases between. Germline CDR1 reads LGHDT; CDR2 reads YNNKEL (reference sequence). This CDR3 comprises 16 residues. CDR3 region: CASSQKAGAGGDTQYF. CDR3 sequence (DNA): TGTGCCAGCAGCCAAAAGGCGGGGGCTGGGGGAGATACGCAGTATTTT.

The J gene is TRBJ2-6, the V gene TRBV11-2; 9 bases agree with TRBD1. The CDR3 extends over 17 amino acids. Trimming took 7 bases from V and 0 from J; bases not matched to a gene: 7. The germline gives CDR1 SGHAT, CDR2 FQNNGV. CDR3 sequence reads: CASTRTGVFSGANVLTF. CDR3 coding DNA: TGTGCCAGCACCCGGACAGGGGTTTTCTCTGGGGCCAACGTCCTGACTTTC.

The chain carries TRBV19 and TRBJ2-3; a weak D match, TRBD1 (6 bases). The CDR3 is 15 amino acids. Germline CDR1 is LNHDA and CDR2 is SQIVND (reference sequence). Trimming left V 4 bases short and J 6 bases short, with 17 bases between. CDR3 in amino acids: CASSKWTASWDTQYF. The CDR3 DNA reads TGTGCCAGTAGTAAGTGGACAGCCTCATGGGATACGCAGTATTTT.

The gene calls are TRBV4-1 and TRBJ2-1, with 7 bases identical to TRBD2. V was pared by 3 bases and J by 3 bases, with 8 bases of the junction left unmatched. Germline CDR1 reads MGHRA; CDR2 reads YSYEKL. The CDR3 runs to 16 residues. CDR3 loop: CASSQVTSSDYNEQFF. The CDR3 bases are TGCGCCAGCAGCCAGGTGACTAGCAGCGACTACAATGAGCAGTTCTTC.

The chain is built from TRBV18 and TRBJ2-7; 8 bases align to TRBD1. Germline values: CDR1 KGHSH, CDR2 LQKENI. With V trimmed by 6 bases and J by 4 bases, 8 bases remained unmatched. CDR3 length equals 14 residues. The CDR3 region has the DNA TGTGCCAGCTCCCCGGGACAGGTATCGTACGAGCAGTACTTC. Its translation is CASSPGQVSYEQYF.

This clone was seen repeatedly, ten times or more. The CDR3 loop reads CASGLSPLHF. As DNA, the CDR3 is TGCGCCAGCGGACTTTCACCCCTCCACTTT. The chain combines TRBV4-1 with TRBJ1-6; no clear D. Trimming stripped 8 bases from V and 9 bases from J, with 5 bases between. The germline V gene encodes CDR1 MGHRA and CDR2 YSYEKL. This CDR3 has 10 amino acids.

The V gene is TRBV28, the J gene TRBJ2-7, with D perhaps matching TRBD2 (5 bases). Germline loops: CDR1 MDHEN, CDR2 SYDVKM. The CDR3 runs 12 residues. Trimming cost V 4 bases and J 7 bases, with 11 bases left between them. For the CDR3, the DNA is TGTGCCAGCAGTTCCGCACCGGGGGAGCAGTACGTC. This encodes CASSSAPGEQYV.

This chain links TRBV5-1 with TRBJ2-1; 11 bases are a match to TRBD1. This CDR3 comprises 15 residues. Per the germline V gene, CDR1 is SGHRS and CDR2 is YFSETQ. After removal of 0 bases from V and 7 bases from J, the junction contained 3 bases not matched to a gene. CDR3: CASSLVGTGGNEQFF. The CDR3, as DNA: TGCGCCAGCAGCTTGGTTGGGACAGGGGGTAATGAGCAGTTCTTC.

V and J are TRBV2 and TRBJ1-4, with D possibly TRBD1 on 6 matching bases. The V gene lost 6 bases and the J gene lost 10 bases, with 9 bases spanning the gap. The CDR3 sequence is 11 residues long. Looked up from germline, CDR1 is SNHLY and CDR2 is FYNNEI. CDR3 sequence (DNA): TGTGCCAGCAGCCCAGGGGTAAAACTGTTTTTT. This translates into CASSPGVKLFF. The variable domain in full, completed from reference TRBV2 and TRBJ1-4, reads EPEVTQTPSHQVTQMGQEVILRCVPISNHLYFYWYRQILGQKVEFLVSFYNNEISEKSEIFDDQFSVERPDGSNFTLKIRSTKLEDSAMYFCASSPGVKLFFGSGTQLSVL.

V is TRBV4-3 and J is TRBJ1-6; 9 nucleotides agree with TRBD1. Germline V gene lookup returns CDR1 LGHNA and CDR2 YSLEER. The J segment lost 4 bases and the V segment lost 1 base, leaving 14 bases of the junction unmatched. CDR3 size: 20 residues. CDR3 protein: CASSQGIGRDRGEYNSPLHF. Here the CDR3 DNA reads TGCGCCAGCAGCCAAGGGATAGGGAGAGACAGGGGGGAGTATAATTCACCCCTCCACTTT.

CDR3 amino acids: CASNRYELDTQYF. In DNA form, the CDR3 reads TGTGCCAGCAACCGATACGAGCTGGATACGCAGTATTTT. The J gene is TRBJ2-3, the V gene TRBV6-5, with D hard to call. Germline V gene lookup returns CDR1 MNHEY and CDR2 SVGAGI. The CDR3 is made up of 13 amino acids. V was clipped by 7 bases and J by 6 bases, with 14 bases between them.

The chain links TRBV9 to TRBJ2-7; 12 nucleotides match TRBD2. J gave up 1 base and V 3 bases, and 2 bases lay outside the gene matches. This CDR3 is built from 15 residues. Per the germline V gene, CDR1 is SGDLS and CDR2 is YYNGEE. This CDR3 is CASSGGTSGSYEQYF. The CDR3 DNA reads as TGTGCCAGCAGCGGCGGGACTAGCGGGTCCTACGAGCAGTACTTC.

The chain is built from TRBV30 and TRBJ2-7; 11 positions agree with TRBD2. Germline V gives CDR1 GTSNPN, CDR2 SVGIG (reference sequence). The CDR3 has 16 residues. Unmatched junction bases numbered 11, after V lost 3 bases and J lost 4 bases. The CDR3 reads CAWREPTSGRRYEQYF. For the CDR3, the DNA is TGTGCCTGGAGGGAACCAACTAGCGGGAGAAGGTACGAGCAGTACTTC.

The chain carries TRBV7-2 and TRBJ1-3; TRBD1 might be the D (5 bases). Trimming shortened V by 3 bases and J by 4 bases, and 19 bases separated the two germline ends. Germline assignment: CDR1 SGHTA and CDR2 FQGNSA. There are 17 residues in the CDR3. The CDR3 nucleotides are TGTGCCAGCAGCTTCTTAGATACGACAGCTTGGGGAAACACCATATATTTT. The encoded protein is CASSFLDTTAWGNTIYF.

The V gene is TRBV28, the J gene TRBJ1-2; 7 bases agree with TRBD1. Germline CDR1 MDHEN, CDR2 SYDVKM. The CDR3 spans 15 residues. V shed 4 bases, J shed 6 bases, and the junction held 11 bases outside the gene matches. The CDR3 sequence is CASSSPRRGNDGYTF. CDR3 bases: TGTGCCAGCAGTTCCCCTCGCAGGGGGAACGATGGCTACACCTTC.

This chain uses TRBV28 with TRBJ2-7; possibly TRBD1 for D (5 bases). The CDR3 spans 15 residues. Germline V gene data show CDR1 as MDHEN and CDR2 as SYDVKM. Trimming removed 3 bases from V and 1 base from J, with 13 bases in between. The CDR3 DNA reads as TGTGCCAGCAGTTTGGCAGGGTCCTTTTCCTACGAGCAGTACGTC. This gives the protein CASSLAGSFSYEQYV.

A remark on this clone: The same CDR3 is also encoded by other DNA sequences in this sample. The rearrangement joins TRBV5-1 to TRBJ2-1; 15 bases map to TRBD2. The CDR3 is 17 amino acids. Unmatched junction bases numbered 9, after V lost 4 bases and J lost 7 bases. Germline assignment: CDR1 SGHRS and CDR2 YFSETQ. The chain's CDR3 is CASSPGLAGGRGNEQFF. The CDR3 nucleotides read TGCGCCAGCAGCCCGGGACTAGCGGGAGGACGGGGGAATGAGCAGTTCTTC. The full variable domain, completed using reference TRBV5-1 and TRBJ2-1, is KAGVTQTPRYLIKTRGQQVTLSCSPISGHRSVSWYQQTPGQGLQFLFEYFSETQRNKGNFPGRFSGRQFSNSRSEMNVSTLELGDSALYLCASSPGLAGGRGNEQFFGPGTRLTVL.

The chain carries TRBV28 and TRBJ1-1; D call uncertain. CDR3 length: 14 residues. Trimming cost V 4 bases and J 0 bases, with 9 bases left between them. Germline lookup yields CDR1 MDHEN and CDR2 SYDVKM. The CDR3 protein is CASSSPGMNTEAFF. DNA for the CDR3: TGTGCCAGCAGTTCCCCGGGGATGAACACTGAAGCTTTCTTT.

The J gene is TRBJ1-1, the V gene TRBV5-1, with 10 bases that match TRBD1. The CDR3 loop spans 16 amino acids. The germline V gene has CDR1 SGHRS and CDR2 YFSETQ. The V segment lost 0 bases and the J segment 4 bases; nucleotides outside the gene matches: 6. The CDR3 bases are TGCGCCAGCAGCTTGGGACAGGGGGCGCGGGGCACTGAAGCTTTCTTT. This gives the protein CASSLGQGARGTEAFF.

This clone came up once. The rearrangement joins TRBV29-1 to TRBJ2-1, with a tentative D call TRBD1 (6 bases). Trimming pared 6 bases from V and 7 bases from J, leaving 13 bases between. The CDR3 consists of 12 residues. Germline-derived CDR1 and CDR2 are SQVTM and ANQGSEA. The CDR3 sequence is CSVGTRGNEQFF. DNA of the CDR3: TGCAGCGTCGGGACAAGGGGTAATGAGCAGTTCTTC.

DNA for the CDR3: TGTGCCAGCAGCGCCCGACTAGCGGGAGACTTCCGCAATGAGCAGTTCTTC. This codes for CASSARLAGDFRNEQFF. This chain links TRBV7-9 with TRBJ2-1, with 12 bases that match TRBD2. Germline values: CDR1 SEHNR, CDR2 FQNEAQ (reference sequence). V shed 5 bases, J shed 6 bases, and the junction held 11 bases outside the gene matches. CDR3 length equals 17 residues.

This clone turned up a few times. The chain combines TRBV7-2 with TRBJ2-2; TRBD1 matches 7 bases. CDR1 and CDR2 (germline): SGHTA, FQGNSA. Losses at the gene ends were 0 bases for V and 4 bases for J; bases not matched to a gene: 8. This CDR3 comprises 17 residues. The CDR3 DNA sequence: TGTGCCAGCAGCTTAGCGTCCCAGGGGGTTATCACCGGGGAGCTGTTTTTT. It yields the protein CASSLASQGVITGELFF.

A single count supports this clone. This chain links TRBV7-2 with TRBJ1-3; the D gene is possibly TRBD1 (6 bases). The CDR3 totals 14 residues. Trimming removed 9 bases at V and 0 bases at J, with 12 bases between. The V gene's germline CDR1 is SGHTA and CDR2 FQGNSA. The CDR3: CASRGDNSGNTIYF. Here the CDR3 DNA reads TGTGCCAGTCGAGGGGACAACTCTGGAAACACCATATATTTT. Full variable domain (remainder filled in from reference TRBV7-2 and TRBJ1-3): GAGVSQSPSNKVTEKGKDVELRCDPISGHTALYWYRQSLGQGLEFLIYFQGNSAPDKSGLPSDRFSAERTGGSVSTLTIQRTQQEDSAVYLCASRGDNSGNTIYFGEGSWLTVV.

Comments on this clone: Relative to the germline gene, one junction end is altered; a read error may explain this. This chain links TRBV2 with TRBJ2-1, with TRBD2 identical over 7 bases. CDR3 length: 15 residues. The V gene's germline CDR1 is SNHLY and CDR2 FYNNEI. DNA for the CDR3: TGTGCCAGCAAGGAGAGGGAGGGCTCCCACAATGAGCAGTTCTTC. Amino acids: CASKEREGSHNEQFF.

The chain combines TRBV30 with TRBJ1-2; 7 nucleotides agree with TRBD1. V dropped 2 bases and J dropped 4; count of bases not matched to a gene: 7. The length of the CDR3 is 14 residues. CDR1 and CDR2 (germline): GTSNPN, SVGIG (reference sequence). CDR3 DNA sequence: TGTGCCTGGAGTCCTCACAGGGGTCCCTATGGCTACACCTTC. This codes for CAWSPHRGPYGYTF.